Listed here are 11 T cell receptor beta chains from one sample, sequenced in a study of blood T cells in healthy people across ages. The second PCR ran roughly 6 to 11 cycles with a sample-barcoded 5' primer and J-beta primers. TCRdb called the 5' RACE reads again in MiXCR, with one record for every CDR3 protein. The sample yields about 1.7 million distinct CDR3 sequences, roughly 27% seen once. Sequencing was performed on blood. These TCRs come from a woman aged 25 to 39 in good health.

This clonotype showed up just a few times. At one of its ends the junction is not consistent with the germline gene, which may arise from a read error. J is TRBJ2-5 and V is TRBV7-2, with a weak D call TRBD1 (5 bases). The CDR3 has 16 amino acids. The germline V gene has CDR1 SGHTA and CDR2 FQGNSA. CDR3 coding DNA: TGTTCCAGCAGCTTCTCAGGCAGGGTCAACCAAGAGACCCAGTACTTC. Its translation is CSSSFSGRVNQETQYF.

The genes are TRBV20-1 and TRBJ2-7, with D tentatively TRBD1 (6 bases). V was trimmed by 0 bases and J by 2 bases, leaving 14 bases between them. Per germline, CDR1 DFQATT and CDR2 SNEGSKA (reference sequence). The CDR3 is 15 residues long. The CDR3 nucleotides are TGCAGTGCTAGAGATTCTGGGGGCGCCCCCTACGAGCAGTACTTC. Its translation is CSARDSGGAPYEQYF.

J is TRBJ2-1 and V is TRBV6-6; D not resolved. This CDR3 contains 15 residues. Germline V CDR1 and CDR2: MNHNY, SVGAGI (reference sequence). Trimming pared 1 base from V and 4 bases from J, leaving 11 bases between. This CDR3 is CASSYFSDGYNEQFF. CDR3 coding DNA: TGTGCCAGCAGTTACTTCTCGGACGGGTACAATGAGCAGTTCTTC.

Here the CDR3 DNA reads TGCAGTGGAGGGAGGGCGAACACTGAAGCTTTCTTT. It is translated as CSGGRANTEAFF. The chain employs TRBV20-1 and TRBJ1-1; D gene uncertain. The CDR3 runs to 12 residues. Looked up from germline, CDR1 is DFQATT and CDR2 is SNEGSKA (reference sequence). The V end lost 7 bases, the J end lost 1 base, and 10 bases lay between the germline ends.

The chain has TRBV4-2 and TRBJ2-3; 9 nucleotides match TRBD1. The germline CDR1 and CDR2 sequences are LGHNA and YNFKEQ. The CDR3 spans 17 residues. V was pared by 4 bases and J by 7 bases, with 15 bases of the junction left unmatched. The chain's CDR3 is CASSPFLGQGLGNTQYF. The DNA of the CDR3 is TGTGCCAGCAGCCCCTTCTTGGGACAGGGTTTAGGAAATACGCAGTATTTT.

V gene TRBV21-1 combines with J gene TRBJ2-1; the table assigns TRBD1, which was not confirmed against the DNA. TRBV21-1 is annotated as a pseudogene. The CDR3 has 16 residues. The CDR3 is CASSTLLSGPYNEQFF. The DNA of the CDR3 is TGTGCCAGCAGCACGCTTCTTTCGGGGCCCTACAATGAGCAGTTCTTC.

The chain couples TRBV5-1 to TRBJ1-3; D gene uncertain. CDR1 and CDR2 from the germline V gene are SGHRS and YFSETQ. V shed 4 bases and J shed 5 bases, with 19 bases lying between them. The CDR3 has 16 amino acids. CDR3 protein: CASSPSGGRRRNTIYF. The CDR3 region has the DNA TGCGCCAGCAGCCCCTCGGGTGGACGACGCAGAAACACCATATATTTT.

This clonotype was found a few times. CDR3 coding DNA: TGTGCCAGCAGCGCGGCCCTGTTCACTGAAGCTTTCTTT. Translating it yields CASSAALFTEAFF. The chain employs TRBV7-2 and TRBJ1-1; D is ambiguous. Germline V gene data show CDR1 as SGHTA and CDR2 as FQGNSA. The CDR3 covers 13 residues. V was cut by 5 bases and J by 4 bases, with 11 bases left in between.

V is TRBV12-3 or TRBV12-4 and J is TRBJ2-1; 12 nucleotides align to TRBD2. The CDR3 sequence is 17 residues long. The J segment lost 7 bases and the V segment lost 5 bases, leaving 12 bases of the junction unmatched. CDR3 DNA sequence: TGTGCCAGCAGTGCCCTAGCGGGAGGGCCCCTTAATAATGAGCAGTTCTTC. Protein: CASSALAGGPLNNEQFF.

The chain carries TRBV20-1 and TRBJ2-7, with D perhaps being TRBD1 or TRBD2 (5 bases each). The CDR3 length is 13 residues. V dropped 5 bases and J dropped 4 bases, with 15 bases sitting between them. CDR1 and CDR2 from the germline V gene are DFQATT and SNEGSKA (reference sequence). The CDR3 region has the DNA TGCAGTGCTGTCTCCGGGACGGATTACGAGCAGTACTTC. Protein: CSAVSGTDYEQYF.

The chain recombines TRBV7-2 with TRBJ2-3; no firm D call. V was clipped by 5 bases and J by 2 bases, with 14 bases between them. This CDR3 has 15 residues. Germline V CDR1 and CDR2: SGHTA, FQGNSA. The CDR3 reads CASSISGVLTDTQYF. As DNA, the CDR3 is TGTGCCAGCAGCATATCAGGAGTTCTCACAGATACGCAGTATTTT.